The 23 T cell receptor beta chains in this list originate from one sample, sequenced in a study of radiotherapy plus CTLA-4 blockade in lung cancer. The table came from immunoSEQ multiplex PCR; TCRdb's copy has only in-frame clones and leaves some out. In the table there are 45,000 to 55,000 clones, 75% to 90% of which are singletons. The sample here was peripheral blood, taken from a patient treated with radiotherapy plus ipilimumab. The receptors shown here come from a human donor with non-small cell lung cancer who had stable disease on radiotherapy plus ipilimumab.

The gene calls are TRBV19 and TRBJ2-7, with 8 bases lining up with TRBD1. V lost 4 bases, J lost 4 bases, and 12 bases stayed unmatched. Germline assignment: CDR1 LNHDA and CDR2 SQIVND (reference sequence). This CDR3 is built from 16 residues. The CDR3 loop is CASSNSRTGWRYEQYF. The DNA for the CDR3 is TGTGCCAGTAGTAATTCCCGGACAGGGTGGAGGTACGAGCAGTACTTC.

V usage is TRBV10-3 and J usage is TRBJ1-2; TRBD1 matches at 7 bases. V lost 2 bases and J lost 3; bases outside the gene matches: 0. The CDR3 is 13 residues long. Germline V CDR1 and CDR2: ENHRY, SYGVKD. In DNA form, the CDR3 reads TGTGCCATCAGTGAGGACAGGGACTATGGCTACACCTTC. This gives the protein CAISEDRDYGYTF.

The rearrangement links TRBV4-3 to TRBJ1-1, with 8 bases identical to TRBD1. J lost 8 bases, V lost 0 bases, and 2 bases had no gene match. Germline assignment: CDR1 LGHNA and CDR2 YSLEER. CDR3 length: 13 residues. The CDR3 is CASSQDWDREAFF. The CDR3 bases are TGCGCCAGCAGCCAAGACTGGGACAGGGAAGCTTTCTTT.

The CDR3 DNA reads TGTGCCAGCAGCTTAGGTGGGACCACAGGGTATGGCTACACCTTC. This sequence encodes CASSLGGTTGYGYTF. The gene calls are TRBV7-9 and TRBJ1-2; D might be TRBD1 (6 bases). The CDR3 contains 15 residues. Germline V CDR1 and CDR2: SEHNR, FQNEAQ (reference sequence). V was shortened by 1 base and J by 5 bases, with 14 bases between the two germline ends.

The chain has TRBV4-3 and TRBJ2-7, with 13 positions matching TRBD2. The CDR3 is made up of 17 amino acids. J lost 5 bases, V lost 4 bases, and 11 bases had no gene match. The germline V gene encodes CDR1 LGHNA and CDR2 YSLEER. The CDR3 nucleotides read TGCGCCAGCAGCCGCATCACGACTAGCGGGAGGCCACACGAGCAGTACTTC. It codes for CASSRITTSGRPHEQYF.

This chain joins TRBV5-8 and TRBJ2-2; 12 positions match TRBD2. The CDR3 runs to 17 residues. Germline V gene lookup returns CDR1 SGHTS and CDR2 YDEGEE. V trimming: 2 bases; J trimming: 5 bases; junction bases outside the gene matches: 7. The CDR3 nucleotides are TGTGCCAGCAGCTTCCCTACTAGCGGGAGGTCAACCGGGGAGCTGTTTTTT. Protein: CASSFPTSGRSTGELFF.

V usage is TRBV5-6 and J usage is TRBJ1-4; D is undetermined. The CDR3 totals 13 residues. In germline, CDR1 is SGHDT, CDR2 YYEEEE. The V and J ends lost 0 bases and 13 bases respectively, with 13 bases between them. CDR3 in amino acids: CASSLGSGWVLFF. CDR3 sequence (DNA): TGTGCCAGCAGCTTGGGATCAGGTTGGGTACTGTTTTTT.

CDR3 DNA: TGCAGCGTCACCGGGACAGTCTCCTACGAGCAGTACTTC. Translated, it gives CSVTGTVSYEQYF. This chain joins TRBV29-1 and TRBJ2-7; 7 bases agree with TRBD1. Germline V CDR1 and CDR2: SQVTM, ANQGSEA. CDR3 length: 13 amino acids. V gave up 6 bases and J gave up 0 bases; unmatched junction bases: 5.

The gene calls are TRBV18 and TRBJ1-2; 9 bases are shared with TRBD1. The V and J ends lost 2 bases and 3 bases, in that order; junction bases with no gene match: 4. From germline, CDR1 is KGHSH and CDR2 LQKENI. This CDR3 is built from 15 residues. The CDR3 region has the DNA TGTGCCAGCTCACCAGGACAGGGGAGTGACTATGGCTACACCTTC. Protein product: CASSPGQGSDYGYTF.

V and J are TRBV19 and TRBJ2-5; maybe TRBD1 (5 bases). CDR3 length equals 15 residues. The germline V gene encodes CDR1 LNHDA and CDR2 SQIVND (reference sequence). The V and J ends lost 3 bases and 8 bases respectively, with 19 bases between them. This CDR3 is CASSIGRTSQGTQYF. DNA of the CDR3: TGTGCCAGTAGTATTGGACGGACCAGTCAGGGAACCCAGTACTTC.

CDR3 residues: CASSSGGPLLYEQYF. CDR3 sequence (DNA): TGTGCCAGCAGTTCGGGAGGGCCCCTTTTGTACGAGCAGTACTTC. The rearrangement links TRBV27 to TRBJ2-7, with 8 nucleotides matching TRBD2. CDR1 MNHEY and CDR2 SMNVEV come from the germline V gene (reference sequence). V dropped 4 bases and J dropped 4; count of bases not matched to a gene: 9. The CDR3 covers 15 residues.

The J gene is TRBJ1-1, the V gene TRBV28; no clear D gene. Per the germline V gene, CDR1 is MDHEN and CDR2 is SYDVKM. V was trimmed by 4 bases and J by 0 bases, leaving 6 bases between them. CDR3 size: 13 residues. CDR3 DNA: TGTGCCAGCAGTTCAAACATGAACACTGAAGCTTTCTTT. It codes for CASSSNMNTEAFF.

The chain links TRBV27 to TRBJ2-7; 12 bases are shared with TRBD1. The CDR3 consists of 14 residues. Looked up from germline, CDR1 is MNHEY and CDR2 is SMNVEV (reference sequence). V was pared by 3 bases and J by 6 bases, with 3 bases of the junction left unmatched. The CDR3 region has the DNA TGTGCCAGCAGTTTGCGGGGACAGGGGGCCGAGCAGTACTTC. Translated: CASSLRGQGAEQYF.

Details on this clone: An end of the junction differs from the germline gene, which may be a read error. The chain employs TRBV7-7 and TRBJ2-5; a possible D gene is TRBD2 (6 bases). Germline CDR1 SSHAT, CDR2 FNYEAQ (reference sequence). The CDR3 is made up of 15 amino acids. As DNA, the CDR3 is TGTGCTAGCAGTTTAGCGGCAGCGAATCAAGAGACCCAGTACTTC. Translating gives CASSLAAANQETQYF.

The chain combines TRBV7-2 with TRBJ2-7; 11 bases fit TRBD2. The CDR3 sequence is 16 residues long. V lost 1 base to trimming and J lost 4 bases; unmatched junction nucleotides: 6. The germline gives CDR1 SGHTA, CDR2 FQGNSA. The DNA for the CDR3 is TGTGCCAGCAGCTTAGGACTAGCGGGGACAGGGTACGAGCAGTACTTC. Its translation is CASSLGLAGTGYEQYF.

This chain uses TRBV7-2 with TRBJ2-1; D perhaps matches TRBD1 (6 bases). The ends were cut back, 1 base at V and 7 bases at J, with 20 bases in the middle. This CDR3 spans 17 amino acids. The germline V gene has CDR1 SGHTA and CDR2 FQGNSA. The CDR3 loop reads CASSLVFLAGDRNEQFF. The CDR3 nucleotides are TGTGCCAGCAGCTTAGTGTTTCTGGCAGGGGATCGGAATGAGCAGTTCTTC.

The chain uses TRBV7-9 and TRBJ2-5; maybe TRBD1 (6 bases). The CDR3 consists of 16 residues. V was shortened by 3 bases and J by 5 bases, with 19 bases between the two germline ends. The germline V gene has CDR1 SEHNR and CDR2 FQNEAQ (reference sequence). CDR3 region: CASSFTSPGEWETQYF. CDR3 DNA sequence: TGTGCCAGCAGCTTTACCAGCCCAGGGGAATGGGAGACCCAGTACTTC.

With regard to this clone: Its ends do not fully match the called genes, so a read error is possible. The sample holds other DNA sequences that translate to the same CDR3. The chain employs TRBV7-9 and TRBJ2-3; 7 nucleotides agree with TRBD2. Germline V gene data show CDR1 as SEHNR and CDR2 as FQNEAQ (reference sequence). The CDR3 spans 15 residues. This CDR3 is CASSSREWGSDTQYF. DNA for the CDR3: TGCGCCAGCAGCTCGCGGGAGTGGGGGTCGGATACGCAGTATTTT.

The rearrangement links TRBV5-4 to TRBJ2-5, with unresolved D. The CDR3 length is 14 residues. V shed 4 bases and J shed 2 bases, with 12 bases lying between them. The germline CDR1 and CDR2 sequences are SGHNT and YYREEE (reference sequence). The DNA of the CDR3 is TGTGCCAGCAGCAACCGAGATTTACAAGAGACCCAGTACTTC. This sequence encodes CASSNRDLQETQYF.

Here the CDR3 DNA reads TGTGCCAGCTCACCGACTAGCGGGGGCGGCACGCAGTATTTT. Translation gives CASSPTSGGGTQYF. The rearrangement uses TRBV18 and TRBJ2-3; 12 nucleotides align to TRBD2. Looked up from germline, CDR1 is KGHSH and CDR2 is LQKENI. After removal of 3 bases from V and 9 bases from J, the junction contained 4 bases not matched to a gene. The CDR3 is 14 amino acids.

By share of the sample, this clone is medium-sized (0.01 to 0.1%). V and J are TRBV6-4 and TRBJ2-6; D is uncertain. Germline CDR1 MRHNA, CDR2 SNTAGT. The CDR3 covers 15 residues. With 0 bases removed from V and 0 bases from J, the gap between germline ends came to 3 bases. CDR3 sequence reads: CASSDSSSGANVLTF. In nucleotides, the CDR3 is TGTGCCAGCAGTGACTCCAGCTCTGGGGCCAACGTCCTGACTTTC.

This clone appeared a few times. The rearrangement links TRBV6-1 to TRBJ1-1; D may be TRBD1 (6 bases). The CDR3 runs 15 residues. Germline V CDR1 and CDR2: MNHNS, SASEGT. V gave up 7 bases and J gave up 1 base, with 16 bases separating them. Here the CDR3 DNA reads TGTGCCAGCACCCCACCCGGGACAACGAACACTGAAGCTTTCTTT. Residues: CASTPPGTTNTEAFF.

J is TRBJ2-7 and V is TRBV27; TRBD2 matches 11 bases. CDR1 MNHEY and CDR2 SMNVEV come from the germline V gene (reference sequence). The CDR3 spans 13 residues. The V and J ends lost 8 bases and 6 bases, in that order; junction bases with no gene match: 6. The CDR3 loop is CASGSGRGSEQYF. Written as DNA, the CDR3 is TGTGCCAGCGGTAGCGGGAGGGGGTCCGAGCAGTACTTC.